This T cell receptor (beta chain) comes out of a study of T cells after yellow fever vaccination. General study points: A minor fraction of clonotypes spanned both CD4 and CD8 compartments. Detected again after the booster were most primary-vaccination clones, at nearly 97% CD4 and approximately 85% CD8.

Worth noting for this clonotype: Antigen specificity is unknown.

The CDR3 consists of 13 residues. The V end was cut by 0 bases, the J end by 11 bases, with 13 bases between. The V gene's germline CDR1 is SEHNR and CDR2 FQNEAQ (reference sequence). Production of TCR cDNA was by 5'RACE template switching, which also added a universal primer site and UMIs. TCRdb reprocessed the 5' RACE reads via MiXCR and lists one record per CDR3 protein. The sample shows a few hundred thousand distinct CDR3 sequences, less than 9.5% of them seen only once. V usage is TRBV7-9 and J usage is TRBJ2-5; D may be TRBD1 or TRBD2 (5 bases each). This TCR was recovered from a man aged 18 to 30 who received the YFV17D yellow fever vaccine. Sequences were derived from CD4+ T cells sorted from PBMCs, sampled 5 days after the yellow fever booster vaccination. In DNA form, the CDR3 reads TGTGCCAGCAGCTTAGCGGGGACGGACGGACAGTACTTC. It encodes CASSLAGTDGQYF.